This T cell receptor (beta chain) was identified during a study of blood T cells in healthy people across ages. A second roughly 6 to 12 cycle PCR used barcoded and J-beta primers. From each sample, at least 2.5 million paired-end reads containing CDR3 were obtained. Each CDR3 protein is one row after TCRdb ran MiXCR on the 5' RACE reads. Among fewer than 1,200,000 distinct CDR3 sequences listed, almost 25% were seen once. CDR1 SGHTA and CDR2 FQGTGA come from the germline V gene. The CDR3 contains 16 residues. V shed 4 bases, J shed 8 bases, and the junction held 12 bases outside the gene matches. This same sample was also part of a study on T cells of mothers and their children.

The sequenced material came from blood. The chain uses TRBV7-3 and TRBJ2-1, with TRBD2 matching 9 bases. The sequence was collected from a girl under 10 years old in good health. For the CDR3, the DNA is TGTGCCAGCAGCTCCCTTGCGGGAGGGCCGGGCGATGAGCAGTTCTTC. As protein: CASSSLAGGPGDEQFF.